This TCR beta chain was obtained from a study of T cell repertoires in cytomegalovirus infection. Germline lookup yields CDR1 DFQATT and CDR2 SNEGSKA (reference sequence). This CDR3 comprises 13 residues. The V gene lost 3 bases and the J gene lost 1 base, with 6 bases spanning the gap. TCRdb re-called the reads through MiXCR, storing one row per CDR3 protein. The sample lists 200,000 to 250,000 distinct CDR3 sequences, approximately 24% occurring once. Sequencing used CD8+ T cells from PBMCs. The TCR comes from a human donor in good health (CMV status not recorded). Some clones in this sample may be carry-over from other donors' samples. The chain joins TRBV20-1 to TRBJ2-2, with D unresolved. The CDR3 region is CSARALNTGELFF. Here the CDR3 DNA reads TGCAGTGCTAGGGCCCTGAACACCGGGGAGCTGTTTTTT.